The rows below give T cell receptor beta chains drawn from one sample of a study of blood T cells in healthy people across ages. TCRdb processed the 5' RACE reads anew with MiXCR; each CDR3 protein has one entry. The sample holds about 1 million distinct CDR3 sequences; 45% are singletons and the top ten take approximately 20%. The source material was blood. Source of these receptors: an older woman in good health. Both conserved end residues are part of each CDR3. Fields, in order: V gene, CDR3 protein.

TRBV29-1	CSVDGLTSGSTDTQYF
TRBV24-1	CATLTGGTDTQYF
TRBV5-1	CASSPGLAGGNTGELFF
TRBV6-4	CASSDGRSTEAFF
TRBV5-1	CASSLSSGGEHEQFF
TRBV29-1	CSVKEGGGGFSNEQFF
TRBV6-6	CASSYSGQGAQETQYF
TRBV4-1	CASSPGQKVDYGYTF
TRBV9	CASSLWGGVADTQYF
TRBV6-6	CASSLTSGRTTQYF
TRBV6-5	CASRNGQGQPQHF
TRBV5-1	CASSLEFGTGPYEQYF
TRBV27	CASSFWASGMTDTQYF
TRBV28	CASSLVSGLLYNEQFF
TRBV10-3	CAISAGGVPQETQYF
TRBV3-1	CASSQGASGVLGNEQFF
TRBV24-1	CATSDFEGQGLHSSYEQYF
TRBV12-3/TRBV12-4	CASSPGISGQPQNF
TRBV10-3	CAISEGVTGYTF
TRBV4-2	CASSQDTAGEQYF
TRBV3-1	CASSQLTPGLAETDTQYF
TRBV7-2	CASSVPQGRGYTF
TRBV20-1	CSARLIAGGPGETQYF
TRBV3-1	CASSQEDSYFYGYTF
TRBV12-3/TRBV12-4	CASSSGTHAEQYF
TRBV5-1	CASSFGGEGRNEQFF
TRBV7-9	CASSNRGVNEQFF
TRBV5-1	CASSLQLAGVETQYF
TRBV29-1	CCVGTGRGLRERTQYF
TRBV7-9	CASSLASDRGTEQYF
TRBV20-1	CSASPGIMNTEAFF
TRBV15	CATSREQGRDYGYTF
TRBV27	CASRPWDSPYGYTF
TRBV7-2	CASSPTSIYEQYF
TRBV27	CASSPWGKEDYGYTF
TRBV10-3	CAISPSGDTQYF
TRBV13	CASSWIQGLGGEQYF
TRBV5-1	CASSRLTSGNEQYF
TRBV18	CASSLSRGLEVGETQYF
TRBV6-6	CASSYGRGAYEQYF
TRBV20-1	CSAGPPSGRTTDTQYF
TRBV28	CASSTRSGQGCYEQYF
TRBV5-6	CASSLWEGIDTQYF
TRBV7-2	CASSSSISRVDRVHNEQFF
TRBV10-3	CAISPATGGYEQYF